This T cell receptor (beta chain) appears in the sequencing data of a study of sequential checkpoint blockade in melanoma. Turning to the study itself: Randomization was 1:1 between first-line nivolumab→ipilimumab and ipilimumab→nivolumab. Both treatment sequences were followed by maintenance nivolumab.

Germline values: CDR1 KGHSH, CDR2 LQKENI. This CDR3 has 16 residues. Trimming took 1 base from V and 2 from J; bases not matched to a gene: 5. Data came from immunoSEQ multiplex PCR; TCRdb stores just in-frame clones and leaves some out. The table includes approximately 9,300 clones, more than 75% detected once. The treatment denotes: randomized to nivolumab then ipilimumab (arm A) or the reverse (arm B). From thawed PBMCs, live CD3+CD8+ cells negative for CD19 and CD56 were sorted. The V call is TRBV18, the J call TRBJ1-3; 7 bases are shared with TRBD1. The sample consisted of CD8+ T cells sorted from blood (inferred from file names), taken from a patient given nivolumab and ipilimumab in sequence. The source is a human donor with melanoma. DNA of the CDR3: TGTGCCAGCTCACCACTTGGGACAGCTCCTGGAAACACCATATATTTT. Protein sequence: CASSPLGTAPGNTIYF.